Below, 30 T cell receptor beta chains from the same sample are listed, as sequenced in a study of blood T cell repertoires in COVID-19. Clones were read by immunoSEQ multiplex PCR, and TCRdb kept only the in-frame ones, dropping some. The repertoire holds about 170,000 clones, with roughly 86% as singletons. Sequenced: peripheral blood. Receptors originate from an elderly woman with COVID-19, enrolled during active disease.

This clone was seen a handful of times. The rearrangement uses TRBV19 and TRBJ1-1, with 8 positions matching TRBD1. Trimming cost V 3 bases and J 4 bases; bases outside gene matches: 1. Germline values: CDR1 LNHDA, CDR2 SQIVND (reference sequence). There are 13 residues in the CDR3. The CDR3 loop is CASSMDRATEAFF. Written as DNA, the CDR3 is TGTGCCAGTAGTATGGACAGGGCCACTGAAGCTTTCTTT.

This clone was observed a few times. The V gene is TRBV4-3, the J gene TRBJ1-6; 9 bases agree with TRBD1. Looked up from germline, CDR1 is LGHNA and CDR2 is YSLEER. The CDR3 spans 15 residues. The V segment lost 1 base and the J segment 10 bases; nucleotides outside the gene matches: 5. CDR3 protein: CASSQVQGAGSPLHF. CDR3 bases: TGCGCCAGCAGCCAAGTACAGGGGGCGGGATCACCCCTCCACTTT.

V usage is TRBV29-1 and J usage is TRBJ1-5; 10 nucleotides agree with TRBD1. Germline CDR1 is SQVTM and CDR2 is ANQGSEA. The CDR3 consists of 13 residues. J was trimmed by 9 bases and V by 6 bases; bases with no gene match: 8. Here the CDR3 DNA reads TGCAGCGTGGGGACAGGGGCCGACGGGCCCCAGCATTTT. As protein: CSVGTGADGPQHF.

This clone was seen only once. The CDR3 spells CASSTQGATDTQYF. For the CDR3, the DNA is TGTGCCAGTAGTACCCAGGGGGCCACAGATACGCAGTATTTT. The chain carries TRBV19 and TRBJ2-3; 8 bases agree with TRBD1. Germline CDR1 is LNHDA and CDR2 is SQIVND (reference sequence). The CDR3 loop spans 14 amino acids. J gave up 2 bases and V 4 bases, and 2 bases lay outside the gene matches.

The chain uses TRBV11-3 and TRBJ2-7; 7 nucleotides agree with TRBD1. Trimming cost V 5 bases and J 2 bases; bases outside gene matches: 6. The germline gives CDR1 SGHNT, CDR2 YENEEA. The CDR3 spans 14 residues. The CDR3 DNA follows: TGTGCCAGCAGCCCCCGACAGGGACCCTACGAGCAGTACTTC. Translated, it gives CASSPRQGPYEQYF.

The rearrangement uses TRBV5-1 and TRBJ2-3, with 7 bases identical to TRBD2. Germline V gene sequence: CDR1 SGHRS, CDR2 YFSETQ. The CDR3 runs 16 residues. J was trimmed by 2 bases and V by 0 bases; bases with no gene match: 6. CDR3: CASSLGASGHTDTQYF. Written as DNA, the CDR3 is TGCGCCAGCAGCTTGGGGGCTAGCGGACACACAGATACGCAGTATTTT.

The chain has TRBV4-3 and TRBJ2-3; 9 nucleotides line up with TRBD2. Germline-derived CDR1 and CDR2 are LGHNA and YSLEER. After removal of 4 bases from V and 1 base from J, the junction contained 6 bases not matched to a gene. CDR3 size: 16 residues. CDR3 nucleotide sequence: TGCGCCAGCAGCCCAGGGGCTAGCGGGGGCACAGATACGCAGTATTTT. It translates to CASSPGASGGTDTQYF.

The CDR3 DNA reads as TGTGCCATTTCAGGTCAGGGTATAAACACTGAAGCTTTCTTT. Amino acid sequence: CAISGQGINTEAFF. V usage is TRBV10-3 and J usage is TRBJ1-1, with D perhaps matching TRBD1 (5 bases). The V and J ends lost 9 bases and 2 bases respectively, with 16 bases between them. In germline, CDR1 is ENHRY, CDR2 SYGVKD. CDR3 length equals 14 residues.

The chain is built from TRBV25-1 and TRBJ2-2, with D possibly being TRBD2 (6 bases). The CDR3 is made up of 13 amino acids. Germline assignment: CDR1 MGHDK and CDR2 SYGVNS. V lost 10 bases, J lost 4 bases, and 13 bases lay in between. Here the CDR3 reads CATRNSGTGELFF. The CDR3 nucleotides are TGTGCCACTCGGAATAGCGGCACCGGGGAGCTGTTTTTT.

The rearrangement uses TRBV7-6 and TRBJ2-5; D may be TRBD2 (6 bases). The CDR3 totals 16 residues. The ends were cut back, 0 bases at V and 3 bases at J, with 14 bases in the middle. Germline assignment: CDR1 SGHVS and CDR2 FNYEAQ. The CDR3 bases are TGTGCCAGCAGCTTAGCGTTGGCGGGGTCGAAAGAGACCCAGTACTTC. Encoded protein: CASSLALAGSKETQYF.

The chain employs TRBV5-1 and TRBJ1-5; D perhaps matches TRBD1 (5 bases). The V end lost 4 bases, the J end lost 0 bases, and 11 bases lay between the germline ends. CDR1 is SGHRS and CDR2 is YFSETQ in the germline V gene. This CDR3 is 15 amino acids long. CDR3 sequence reads: CASSPRGGSNQPQHF. The DNA of the CDR3 is TGCGCCAGCAGCCCTCGGGGGGGTAGCAATCAGCCCCAGCATTTT.

V is TRBV28 and J is TRBJ1-4, with TRBD1 matching over 9 bases. V shed 3 bases, J shed 7 bases, and the junction held 6 bases outside the gene matches. This CDR3 spans 15 amino acids. Germline CDR1 reads MDHEN; CDR2 reads SYDVKM. The CDR3 DNA follows: TGTGCCAGCAGTTTGGATCCGGGACAGGGTGAAAAACTGTTTTTT. Its protein is CASSLDPGQGEKLFF.

This rearrangement joins TRBV5-5 to TRBJ1-2, with unresolved D. Trimming pared 4 bases from V and 2 bases from J, leaving 15 bases between. The CDR3 covers 15 residues. Germline CDR1 reads SGHKS; CDR2 reads YYEKEE (reference sequence). The CDR3 nucleotides are TGTGCCAGCAGCAGCTTTAAGTCAGGAAACTATGGCTACACCTTC. Amino acids: CASSSFKSGNYGYTF. Using reference TRBV5-5 and TRBJ1-2 for the parts outside the CDR3, the full variable domain is DAGVTQSPTHLIKTRGQQVTLRCSPISGHKSVSWYQQVLGQGPQFIFQYYEKEERGRGNFPDRFSARQFPNYSSELNVNALLLGDSALYLCASSSFKSGNYGYTFGSGTRLTVV.

The chain links TRBV7-6 to TRBJ2-1; no clear D. CDR3 length: 15 residues. The ends were cut back, 0 bases at V and 3 bases at J, with 9 bases in the middle. Germline CDR1 and CDR2: SGHVS and FNYEAQ. The chain's CDR3 is CASSLATLGYNEQFF. Here the CDR3 DNA reads TGTGCCAGCAGCTTAGCTACTCTAGGCTACAATGAGCAGTTCTTC.

This chain joins TRBV18 and TRBJ2-7; 14 bases are shared with TRBD2. The CDR3 length is 16 residues. Germline V gene data show CDR1 as KGHSH and CDR2 as LQKENI. With V trimmed by 3 bases and J by 4 bases, 5 bases remained unmatched. For the CDR3, the DNA is TGTGCCAGCTCACCGGGACTAGCGGGAGCAGGTTACGAGCAGTACTTC. Its translation is CASSPGLAGAGYEQYF.

The genes are TRBV3-1 (or the pseudogene TRBV3-2) and TRBJ1-2; D is perhaps TRBD1 (6 bases). Germline V lookup: CDR1 LGHDT, CDR2 YNNKEL (reference sequence). This CDR3 has 14 residues. The V and J ends lost 3 bases and 6 bases respectively, with 14 bases between them. CDR3 sequence: CASSQTSGEDGYTF. The CDR3 DNA follows: TGTGCCAGCAGCCAGACCTCAGGGGAAGATGGCTACACCTTC.

The genes are TRBV6-5 and TRBJ1-1; 9 nucleotides line up with TRBD1. Germline trimming cut 5 bases from V and 3 bases from J; bases unmatched to any gene: 7. Germline V gene lookup returns CDR1 MNHEY and CDR2 SVGAGI. The length of the CDR3 is 15 residues. The CDR3 DNA reads TGTGCCAGCAGTACGGACAGGGGCCTATACACTGAAGCTTTCTTT. It translates to CASSTDRGLYTEAFF.

This sequence joins TRBV15 and TRBJ2-2; D ambiguous. Germline CDR1 reads LNHNV; CDR2 reads YYDKDF (reference sequence). V was shortened by 5 bases and J by 4 bases, with 11 bases between the two germline ends. This CDR3 comprises 14 residues. The CDR3 here is CATSPRVGTGELFF. In DNA, the CDR3 is TGTGCCACCAGCCCCCGAGTCGGCACCGGGGAGCTGTTTTTT. Based on the CDR3 plus reference TRBV15 and TRBJ2-2, the full variable domain is DAMVIQNPRYQVTQFGKPVTLSCSQTLNHNVMYWYQQKSSQAPKLLFHYYDKDFNNEADTPDNFQSRRPNTSFCFLDIRSPGLGDTAMYLCATSPRVGTGELFFGEGSRLTVL.

The rearrangement uses TRBV19 and TRBJ2-5, with 8 bases identical to TRBD2. Unmatched junction bases numbered 8, after V lost 6 bases and J lost 5 bases. Germline CDR1 reads LNHDA; CDR2 reads SQIVND (reference sequence). The length of the CDR3 is 14 residues. CDR3 residues: CASRKQTGGETQYF. The CDR3 nucleotides are TGTGCCAGTAGGAAACAGACGGGGGGGGAGACCCAGTACTTC.

The V call is TRBV5-1, the J call TRBJ2-1; D may be TRBD1 (8 bases). Trimming left V 5 bases short and J 5 bases short, with 14 bases between. The germline gives CDR1 SGHRS, CDR2 YFSETQ. This CDR3 region has 14 residues. The CDR3, as DNA: TGCGCCAGCAGACAGGGGGGGCCGAACAATGAGCAGTTCTTC. Amino acids: CASRQGGPNNEQFF.

This CDR3 is CASSEPRSTGELFF. DNA for the CDR3: TGTGCCAGCAGTGAACCCCGGAGCACCGGGGAGCTGTTTTTT. This chain connects TRBV6-1 to TRBJ2-2; D unresolved. The germline V and J ends were trimmed by 2 bases and 4 bases, with 8 bases remaining between them. Germline loops: CDR1 MNHNS, CDR2 SASEGT. The CDR3 length is 14 residues.

The V and J genes are TRBV19 and TRBJ2-2; D is possibly TRBD1 (5 bases). The germline CDR1 and CDR2 sequences are LNHDA and SQIVND (reference sequence). The CDR3 consists of 13 residues. V gave up 9 bases and J gave up 5 bases, with 13 bases separating them. Here the CDR3 reads CASRAVNTGELFF. The DNA for the CDR3 is TGTGCCAGCAGGGCGGTTAATACCGGGGAGCTGTTTTTT.

This sequence joins TRBV7-2 and TRBJ1-5; no clear D gene. With 0 bases removed from V and 5 bases from J, the gap between germline ends came to 14 bases. Germline V gene lookup returns CDR1 SGHTA and CDR2 FQGNSA. The CDR3 is made up of 16 amino acids. This CDR3 reads CASSLAGSWVDQPQHF. DNA for the CDR3: TGTGCCAGCAGCTTAGCAGGGAGTTGGGTAGATCAGCCCCAGCATTTT.

This chain connects TRBV27 to TRBJ2-1, with D possibly being TRBD1 (6 bases). Looked up from germline, CDR1 is MNHEY and CDR2 is SMNVEV (reference sequence). The CDR3 has 14 amino acids. The V and J ends lost 3 bases and 2 bases respectively, with 8 bases between them. The chain's CDR3 is CASSFGQTYNEQFF. DNA of the CDR3: TGTGCCAGCAGTTTCGGACAGACCTACAATGAGCAGTTCTTC.

The chain carries TRBV4-1 and TRBJ1-1; D is unclear. The CDR3 sequence is 14 residues long. Germline CDR1 is MGHRA and CDR2 is YSYEKL. The V gene lost 3 bases and the J gene lost 4 bases, with 12 bases spanning the gap. The CDR3 nucleotides are TGCGCCAGCAGCCATCCCTTGAGGGTCACTGAAGCTTTCTTT. Protein sequence: CASSHPLRVTEAFF.

The chain combines TRBV7-9 with TRBJ1-4, with 11 bases lining up with TRBD1. The length of the CDR3 is 16 residues. Germline V gene sequence: CDR1 SEHNR, CDR2 FQNEAQ (reference sequence). V lost 5 bases and J lost 6; bases outside the gene matches: 8. CDR3: CASSAPGTGGHEKLFF. The CDR3 DNA is TGTGCCAGCAGCGCCCCCGGGACAGGGGGACATGAAAAACTGTTTTTT.

The CDR3 nucleotides are TGTGCCACCAGCAGAGATTTAGGGAGAAGATTAGGCAATGAGCAGTTCTTC. Translating it yields CATSRDLGRRLGNEQFF. This sequence joins TRBV15 and TRBJ2-1; D possibly corresponds to TRBD2 (5 bases). V lost 0 bases to trimming and J lost 6 bases, with 18 bases between them. Germline V CDR1 and CDR2: LNHNV, YYDKDF (reference sequence). This CDR3 is built from 17 residues.

Note on this clone: Sequence at one end of the junction differs from germline and may be a read error. V and J are TRBV7-9 and TRBJ1-6, with D possibly TRBD1 on 6 matching bases. The germline CDR1 and CDR2 sequences are SEHNR and FQNEAQ (reference sequence). The CDR3 length is 16 residues. For the CDR3, the DNA is TGTGCCAGCAGCCTAGCCCTTACAGGGAACAATTCACCCCTCCACTTT. Translating gives CASSLALTGNNSPLHF.

This clone was observed a handful of times. The rearrangement joins TRBV4-1 to TRBJ2-1; 7 nucleotides align to TRBD1. Germline V lookup: CDR1 MGHRA, CDR2 YSYEKL. This CDR3 is 18 amino acids long. V was clipped by 0 bases and J by 5 bases; unmatched bases: 13. For the CDR3, the DNA is TGCGCCAGCAGCCAAGAGATGGACACAGGGGAAAGGGACAATGAGCAGTTCTTC. Translation gives CASSQEMDTGERDNEQFF.

V is TRBV20-1 and J is TRBJ2-1; D might be TRBD2 (6 bases). Trimming stripped 6 bases from V and 9 bases from J, with 12 bases between. There are 11 residues in the CDR3. The germline V gene has CDR1 DFQATT and CDR2 SNEGSKA (reference sequence). The CDR3 loop is CSAQAGFEQFF. The CDR3 region has the DNA TGCAGTGCCCAGGCGGGGTTTGAGCAGTTCTTC.